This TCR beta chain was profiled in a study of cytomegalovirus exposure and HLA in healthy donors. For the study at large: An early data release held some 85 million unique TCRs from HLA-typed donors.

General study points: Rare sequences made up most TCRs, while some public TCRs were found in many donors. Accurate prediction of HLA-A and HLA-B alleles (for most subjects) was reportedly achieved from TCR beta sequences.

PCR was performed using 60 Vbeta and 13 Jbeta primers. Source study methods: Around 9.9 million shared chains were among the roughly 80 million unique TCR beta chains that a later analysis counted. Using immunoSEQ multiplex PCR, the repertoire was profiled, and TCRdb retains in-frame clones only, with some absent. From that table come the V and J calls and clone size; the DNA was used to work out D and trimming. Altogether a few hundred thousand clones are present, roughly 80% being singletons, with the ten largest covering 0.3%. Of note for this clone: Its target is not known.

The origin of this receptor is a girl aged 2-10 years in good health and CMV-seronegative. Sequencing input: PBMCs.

The CDR3 is CASSLHSGTVYGYTF. The CDR3 DNA reads as TGCGCCAGCAGCTTGCACTCCGGGACAGTCTATGGCTACACCTTC. This chain joins TRBV5-1 and TRBJ1-2; 7 nucleotides align to TRBD1. CDR3 length: 15 residues. V lost 1 base, J lost 4 bases, and 7 bases stayed unmatched. Germline V CDR1 and CDR2: SGHRS, YFSETQ.